The clone carrying this TCR beta chain was seen repeatedly, ten times or more. The authors used Ficoll-Paque density gradient centrifugation to separate PBMCs. The input was more than 8 ml of fresh peripheral blood. Amplification of TCR beta CDR3 regions used RNA transcripts. HTBI primers were used in a first-round RT-PCR, which preceded a second-round multiplex PCR. MiXCR, applied by TCRdb to the multiplex PCR reads, yields one record per CDR3 protein. The data contain some 380,000 distinct CDR3 sequences, approximately 15% of them singletons. The data stem from a study of Graves' ophthalmopathy and Graves' hyperthyroidism. The wider study: Peripheral blood sampling preceded any treatment and occurred at initial diagnosis.

CDR1 is MNHEY and CDR2 is SVGAGI in the germline V gene. This CDR3 is 13 amino acids long. After removal of 8 bases from V and 6 bases from J, the junction contained 5 bases not matched to a gene. V and J are TRBV6-5 and TRBJ1-5; 9 bases are a match to TRBD1. The clonotype was recovered from a young woman with stable Graves' hyperthyroidism. The sequenced material came from peripheral blood. Here the CDR3 reads CASRTGDSQPQHF. The CDR3 nucleotides are TGTGCCAGCCGGACAGGGGATAGTCAGCCCCAGCATTTT.